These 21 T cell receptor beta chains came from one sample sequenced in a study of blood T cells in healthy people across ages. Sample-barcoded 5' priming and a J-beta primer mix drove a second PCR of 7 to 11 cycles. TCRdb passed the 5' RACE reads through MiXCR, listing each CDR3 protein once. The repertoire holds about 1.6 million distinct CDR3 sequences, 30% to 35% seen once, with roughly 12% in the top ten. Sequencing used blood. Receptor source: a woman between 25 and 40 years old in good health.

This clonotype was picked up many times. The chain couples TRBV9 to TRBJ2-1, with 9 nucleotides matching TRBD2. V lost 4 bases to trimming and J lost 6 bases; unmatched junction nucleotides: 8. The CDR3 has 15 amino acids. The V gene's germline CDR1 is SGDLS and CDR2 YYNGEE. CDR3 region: CASSSTSGSRNEQFF. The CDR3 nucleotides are TGTGCCAGCAGCTCTACTAGCGGGTCTCGCAATGAGCAGTTCTTC.

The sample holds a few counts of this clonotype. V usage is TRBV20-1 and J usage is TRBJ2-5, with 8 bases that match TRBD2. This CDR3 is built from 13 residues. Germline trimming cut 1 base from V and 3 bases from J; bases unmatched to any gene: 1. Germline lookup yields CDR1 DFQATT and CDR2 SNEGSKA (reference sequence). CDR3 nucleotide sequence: TGCAGTGCTAGAGGAGCGGGAGAAGAGACCCAGTACTTC. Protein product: CSARGAGEETQYF.

CDR3 sequence reads: CASSTRTGFEQYF. The DNA of the CDR3 is TGTGCCAGCAGCACCCGGACAGGGTTCGAGCAGTACTTC. This chain uses TRBV7-8 with TRBJ2-5; 8 bases line up with TRBD1. The DNA end is a closer match to TRBJ2-7, so the J assignment may be wrong. CDR3 length: 13 amino acids. From germline, CDR1 is SGHVS and CDR2 FQNEAQ.

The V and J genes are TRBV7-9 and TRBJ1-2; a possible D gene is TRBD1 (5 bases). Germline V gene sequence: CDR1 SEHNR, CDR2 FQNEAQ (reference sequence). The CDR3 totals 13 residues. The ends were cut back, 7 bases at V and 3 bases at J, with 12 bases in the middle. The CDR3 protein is CASTDGGYYGYTF. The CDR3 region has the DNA TGTGCCAGCACCGACGGGGGGTACTATGGCTACACCTTC.

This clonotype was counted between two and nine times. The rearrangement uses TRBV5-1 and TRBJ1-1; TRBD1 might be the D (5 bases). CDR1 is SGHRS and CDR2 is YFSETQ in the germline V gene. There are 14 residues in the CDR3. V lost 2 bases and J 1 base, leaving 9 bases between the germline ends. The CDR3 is CASSLQVSNTEAFF. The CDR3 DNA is TGCGCCAGCAGCTTACAGGTGTCGAACACTGAAGCTTTCTTT. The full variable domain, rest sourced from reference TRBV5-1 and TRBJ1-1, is KAGVTQTPRYLIKTRGQQVTLSCSPISGHRSVSWYQQTPGQGLQFLFEYFSETQRNKGNFPGRFSGRQFSNSRSEMNVSTLELGDSALYLCASSLQVSNTEAFFGQGTRLTVV.

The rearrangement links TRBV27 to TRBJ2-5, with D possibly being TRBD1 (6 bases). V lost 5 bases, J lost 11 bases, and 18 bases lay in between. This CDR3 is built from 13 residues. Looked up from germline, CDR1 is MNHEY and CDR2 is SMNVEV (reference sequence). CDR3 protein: CASSGDNPYGQYF. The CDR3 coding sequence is TGTGCCAGCAGTGGGGACAACCCTTACGGGCAGTACTTC.

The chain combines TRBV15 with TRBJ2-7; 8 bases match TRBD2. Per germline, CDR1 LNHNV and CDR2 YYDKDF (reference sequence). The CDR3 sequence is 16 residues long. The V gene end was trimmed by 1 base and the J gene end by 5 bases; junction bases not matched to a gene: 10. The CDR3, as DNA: TGTGCCACCAGCAGAGGAAGCGGGGGTCCGACCAACGAGCAGTACTTC. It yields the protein CATSRGSGGPTNEQYF.

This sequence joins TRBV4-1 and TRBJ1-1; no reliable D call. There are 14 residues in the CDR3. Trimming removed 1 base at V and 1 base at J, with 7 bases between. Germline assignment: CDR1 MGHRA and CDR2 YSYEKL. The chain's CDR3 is CASSQVAENTEAFF. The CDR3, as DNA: TGCGCCAGCAGCCAAGTTGCGGAGAACACTGAAGCTTTCTTT.

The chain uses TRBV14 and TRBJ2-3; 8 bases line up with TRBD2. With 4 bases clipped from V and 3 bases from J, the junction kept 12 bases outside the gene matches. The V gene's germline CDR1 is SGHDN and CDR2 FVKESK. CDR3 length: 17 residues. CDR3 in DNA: TGTGCCAGCAGCCCCTTTGCGCGGGGGGTACGGACAGATACGCAGTATTTT. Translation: CASSPFARGVRTDTQYF. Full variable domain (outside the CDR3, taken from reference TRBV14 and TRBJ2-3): EAGVTQFPSHSVIEKGQTVTLRCDPISGHDNLYWYRRVMGKEIKFLLHFVKESKQDESGMPNNRFLAERTGGTYSTLKVQPAELEDSGVYFCASSPFARGVRTDTQYFGPGTRLTVL.

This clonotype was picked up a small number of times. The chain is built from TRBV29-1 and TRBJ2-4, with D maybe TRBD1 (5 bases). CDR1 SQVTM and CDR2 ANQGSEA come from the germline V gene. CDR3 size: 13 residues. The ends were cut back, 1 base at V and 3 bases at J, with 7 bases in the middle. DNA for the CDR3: TGCAGCGTTGAAGGGCAGGGCAAAAACATTCAGTACTTC. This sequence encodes CSVEGQGKNIQYF.

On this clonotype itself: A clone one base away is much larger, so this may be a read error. The CDR3 here is CASSQETACSYEQYF. Written as DNA, the CDR3 is TGCGCCAGCAGCCAAGAGACAGCCTGCTCCTACGAGCAGTACTTC. This chain joins TRBV4-1 and TRBJ2-7; tentative D call: TRBD1 (5 bases). V gave up 0 bases and J gave up 0 bases, with 9 bases separating them. Looked up from germline, CDR1 is MGHRA and CDR2 is YSYEKL. The CDR3 consists of 15 residues.

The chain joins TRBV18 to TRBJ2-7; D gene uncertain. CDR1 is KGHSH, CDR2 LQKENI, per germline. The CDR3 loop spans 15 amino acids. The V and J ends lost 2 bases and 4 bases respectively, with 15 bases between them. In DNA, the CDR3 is TGTGCCAGCTCACCAAGTGGTCCGGGTGGGTACGAGCAGTACTTC. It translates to CASSPSGPGGYEQYF.

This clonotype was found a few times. CDR3 DNA sequence: TGTGCCAGCAGCGCTAGCCGGGCCACAGATACGCAGTATTTT. This sequence encodes CASSASRATDTQYF. The rearrangement joins TRBV7-2 to TRBJ2-3, with D possibly being TRBD2 (5 bases). Trimming pared 5 bases from V and 2 bases from J, leaving 11 bases between. In germline, CDR1 is SGHTA, CDR2 FQGNSA. This CDR3 has 14 amino acids.

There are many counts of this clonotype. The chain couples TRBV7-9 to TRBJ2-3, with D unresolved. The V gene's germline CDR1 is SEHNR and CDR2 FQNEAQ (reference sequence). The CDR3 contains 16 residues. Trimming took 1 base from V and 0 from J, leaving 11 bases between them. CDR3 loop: CASSLGLASSTDTQYF. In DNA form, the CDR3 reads TGTGCCAGCAGCTTAGGGTTGGCTTCTAGCACAGATACGCAGTATTTT.

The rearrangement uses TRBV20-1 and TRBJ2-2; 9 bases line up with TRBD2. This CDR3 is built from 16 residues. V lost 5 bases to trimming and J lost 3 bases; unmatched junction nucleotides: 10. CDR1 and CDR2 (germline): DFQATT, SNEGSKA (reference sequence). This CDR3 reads CSAPIPGGRDTGELFF. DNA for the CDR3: TGCAGTGCTCCGATACCTGGCGGGAGGGACACCGGGGAGCTGTTTTTT.

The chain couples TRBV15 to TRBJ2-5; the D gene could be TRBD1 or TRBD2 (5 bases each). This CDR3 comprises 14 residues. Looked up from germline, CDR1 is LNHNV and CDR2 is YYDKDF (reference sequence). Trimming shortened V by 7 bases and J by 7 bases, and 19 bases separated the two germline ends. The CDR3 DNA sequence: TGTGCCACCAAGGGACGCCACCAAGAAGGGACCCAGTACTTC. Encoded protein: CATKGRHQEGTQYF.

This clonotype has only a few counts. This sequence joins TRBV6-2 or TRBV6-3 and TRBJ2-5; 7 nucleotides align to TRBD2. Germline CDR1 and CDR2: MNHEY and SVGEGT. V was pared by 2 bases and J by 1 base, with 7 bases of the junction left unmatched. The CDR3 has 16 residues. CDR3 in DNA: TGTGCCAGCAGTTACAGGCTAGCGGCGATCCAAGAGACCCAGTACTTC. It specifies CASSYRLAAIQETQYF.

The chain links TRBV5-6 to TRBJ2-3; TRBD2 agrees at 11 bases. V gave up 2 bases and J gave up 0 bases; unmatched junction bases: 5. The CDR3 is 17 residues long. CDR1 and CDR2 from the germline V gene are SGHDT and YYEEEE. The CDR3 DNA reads TGTGCCAGCAGCTTACCCGGGACTAGCGGTAGCACAGATACGCAGTATTTT. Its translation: CASSLPGTSGSTDTQYF.

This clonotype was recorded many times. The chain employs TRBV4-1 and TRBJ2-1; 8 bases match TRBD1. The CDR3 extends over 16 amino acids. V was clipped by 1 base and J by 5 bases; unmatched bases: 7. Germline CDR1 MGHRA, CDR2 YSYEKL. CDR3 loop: CASSQAQGARNNEQFF. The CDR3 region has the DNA TGCGCCAGCAGCCAAGCCCAGGGGGCGCGCAACAATGAGCAGTTCTTC.

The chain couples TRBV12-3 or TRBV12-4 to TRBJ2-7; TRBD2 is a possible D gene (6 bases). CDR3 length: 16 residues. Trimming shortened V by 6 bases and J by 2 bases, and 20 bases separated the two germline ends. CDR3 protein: CASRITPSRGPYEQYF. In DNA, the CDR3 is TGTGCCAGCAGAATTACACCTTCGCGGGGCCCCTACGAGCAGTACTTC.

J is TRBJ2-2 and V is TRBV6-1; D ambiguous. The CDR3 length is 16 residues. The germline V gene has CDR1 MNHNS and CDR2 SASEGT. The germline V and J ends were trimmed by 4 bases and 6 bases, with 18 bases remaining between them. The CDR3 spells CASSGGLWLRPGELFF. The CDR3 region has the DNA TGTGCCAGCAGTGGCGGCTTGTGGTTGAGACCCGGGGAGCTGTTTTTT.